The 29 T cell receptor beta chains presented below share a single source sample, sequenced in a study of T cell responses to AZD1222 COVID-19 vaccine. Profiled with immunoSEQ multiplex PCR; TCRdb holds only in-frame clones, not every one. The data contain over 120,000 clones, around 91% of them seen just once; the ten biggest clones take up around 1.6%. Source: peripheral blood, taken on day 0 of AZD1222 vaccination. These receptor sequences come from an adult in good health.

The CDR3 bases are TGTGCCAGCAGCCCCGGGACAGGGGGCACCGGGGAGCTGTTTTTT. It encodes CASSPGTGGTGELFF. The V gene is TRBV5-5, the J gene TRBJ2-2; TRBD1 aligns across 11 bases. The CDR3 covers 15 residues. The trim removed 4 bases at V and 4 bases at J, leaving 3 bases unmatched. The germline CDR1 and CDR2 sequences are SGHKS and YYEKEE (reference sequence).

In its sample, this clone was seen once. The chain has TRBV5-6 and TRBJ1-2; D gene unclear. There are 12 residues in the CDR3. The germline CDR1 and CDR2 sequences are SGHDT and YYEEEE. Deletions cut 4 bases from V and 10 bases from J, with 14 bases between. The CDR3 loop reads CASSSIRPDYTF. In nucleotides, the CDR3 is TGTGCCAGCAGCAGCATTCGCCCGGACTACACCTTC.

The V and J genes are TRBV27 and TRBJ1-2, with D possibly TRBD1 on 6 matching bases. Trimming stripped 5 bases from V and 5 bases from J, with 18 bases between. Looked up from germline, CDR1 is MNHEY and CDR2 is SMNVEV (reference sequence). The CDR3 runs 15 residues. The CDR3 reads CASSRGGQGGYGYTF. The CDR3 DNA sequence: TGTGCCAGCAGTCGGGGGGGGCAGGGTGGTTATGGCTACACCTTC.

The CDR3 loop is CSASGRSGNTIYF. CDR3 DNA sequence: TGCAGCGCGTCTGGGCGCTCTGGAAACACCATATATTTT. V and J are TRBV29-1 and TRBJ1-3, with D unclear. With 7 bases removed from V and 0 bases from J, the gap between germline ends came to 10 bases. In germline, CDR1 is SQVTM, CDR2 ANQGSEA. This CDR3 comprises 13 residues.

The chain recombines TRBV7-2 with TRBJ1-6, with 9 nucleotides matching TRBD1. Looked up from germline, CDR1 is SGHTA and CDR2 is FQGNSA. V lost 2 bases, J lost 9 bases, and 11 bases stayed unmatched. This CDR3 contains 17 residues. The CDR3 region is CASSLRDLGQGSSPLHF. The CDR3, as DNA: TGTGCCAGCAGCTTAAGGGATCTCGGACAGGGGAGTTCACCCCTCCACTTT.

This sequence joins TRBV6-5 and TRBJ2-7; D uncertain. CDR1 and CDR2 (germline): MNHEY, SVGAGI. The V and J ends lost 7 bases and 1 base respectively, with 17 bases between them. There are 15 residues in the CDR3. CDR3: CASTPVTDGSYEQYF. CDR3 bases: TGTGCCAGCACCCCGGTCACAGACGGATCCTACGAGCAGTACTTC.

The chain joins TRBV5-4 to TRBJ1-6; D remains ambiguous. Looked up from germline, CDR1 is SGHNT and CDR2 is YYREEE (reference sequence). V was shortened by 4 bases and J by 7 bases, with 15 bases between the two germline ends. The length of the CDR3 is 15 residues. CDR3 nucleotides: TGTGCCAGCAGCGCCGGAGGTATGGTGAATTCACCCCTCCACTTT. Encoded protein: CASSAGGMVNSPLHF.

The gene calls are TRBV2 and TRBJ2-7; 8 nucleotides align to TRBD1. The CDR3 totals 14 residues. Germline assignment: CDR1 SNHLY and CDR2 FYNNEI. The V and J ends lost 4 bases and 3 bases, in that order; junction bases with no gene match: 5. CDR3 sequence reads: CASSGTGSGYEQYF. The CDR3 nucleotides are TGTGCCAGCAGTGGGACAGGGTCGGGCTACGAGCAGTACTTC.

This clone has just a few counts. The chain uses TRBV6-6 and TRBJ1-1, with 9 positions matching TRBD1. This CDR3 has 14 amino acids. The V gene's germline CDR1 is MNHNY and CDR2 SVGAGI (reference sequence). The ends lost 7 bases at V and 2 bases at J; junction bases unmatched: 5. CDR3 nucleotide sequence: TGTGCCAGCAACTCGGACAGGGGCAACACTGAAGCTTTCTTT. Translated, it gives CASNSDRGNTEAFF.

The chain couples TRBV5-6 to TRBJ2-7, with TRBD2 identical over 8 bases. This CDR3 has 13 amino acids. Germline CDR1 and CDR2: SGHDT and YYEEEE. Trimming at V came to 1 base and at J to 6 bases, leaving 3 bases not matched to a gene. The DNA of the CDR3 is TGTGCCAGCAGCTTGAGCGGGAGTATCGAGCAGTACTTC. Encoded protein: CASSLSGSIEQYF.

V gene TRBV27 combines with J gene TRBJ2-7, with TRBD2 matching 10 bases. The germline V gene has CDR1 MNHEY and CDR2 SMNVEV (reference sequence). The junction had 13 bases not matched to a gene; V was cut back by 8 bases and J by 3 bases. This CDR3 has 16 amino acids. CDR3 coding DNA: TGTGCCAGCCACGTAACTGGACTAGCGGATTTCTACGAGCAGTACTTC. This codes for CASHVTGLADFYEQYF.

This chain links TRBV11-1 with TRBJ1-5, with D possibly TRBD1 on 5 matching bases. The CDR3 is 16 residues long. Germline CDR1 reads SGHAT; CDR2 reads FQDESV (reference sequence). Trimming pared 1 base from V and 2 bases from J, leaving 12 bases between. CDR3 coding DNA: TGTGCCAGCAGCTTAGGCTCGGGGACGGGCAATCAGCCCCAGCATTTT. Translation gives CASSLGSGTGNQPQHF.

The rearrangement uses TRBV5-5 and TRBJ2-7; possible D gene TRBD2, 6 bases. Between the trimmed V and J ends, which lost 4 bases and 6 bases, there was a span of 11 bases. CDR1 SGHKS and CDR2 YYEKEE come from the germline V gene (reference sequence). CDR3 length: 12 residues. The CDR3 here is CASSTTGVEQYF. For the CDR3, the DNA is TGTGCCAGCAGCACGACGGGGGTCGAGCAGTACTTC.

The V gene is TRBV7-9, the J gene TRBJ1-2; TRBD1 matches 8 bases. J was trimmed by 10 bases and V by 5 bases; bases with no gene match: 6. The CDR3 is 12 residues long. CDR1 and CDR2 from the germline V gene are SEHNR and FQNEAQ (reference sequence). The CDR3 nucleotides are TGTGCCAGCAGCCGCGCGGGACAGGCCTACACCTTC. It is translated as CASSRAGQAYTF.

This rearrangement joins TRBV4-1 to TRBJ2-6; D gene uncertain. The CDR3 runs to 18 residues. V was pared by 2 bases and J by 0 bases, with 14 bases between. Germline lookup yields CDR1 MGHRA and CDR2 YSYEKL. CDR3 in amino acids: CASSQIASGGSGANVLTF. In DNA, the CDR3 is TGCGCCAGCAGCCAAATTGCGAGTGGTGGCTCTGGGGCCAACGTCCTGACTTTC.

V usage is TRBV5-4 and J usage is TRBJ1-4; possibly TRBD1 for D (5 bases). The CDR3 has 15 residues. V was clipped by 3 bases and J by 8 bases, with 17 bases between them. Germline V gene data show CDR1 as SGHNT and CDR2 as YYREEE (reference sequence). The CDR3 nucleotides are TGTGCCAGCAGCTCCCGGCGGGGCGCGGAAGAAAAACTGTTTTTT. Amino acids: CASSSRRGAEEKLFF.

V is TRBV21-1 and J is TRBJ1-1; the table gives TRBD1 as D, unverified against the DNA. TRBV21-1 corresponds to a pseudogene. The CDR3 spans 16 residues. The CDR3: CASSMTKRTEDTEAFF. As DNA, the CDR3 is TGTGCCAGCAGCATGACCAAAAGGACAGAGGACACTGAAGCTTTCTTT.

This clone was counted between two and nine times. This chain connects TRBV3-1 (or the pseudogene TRBV3-2) to TRBJ2-7; D remains unclear. The V and J ends lost 0 bases and 1 base respectively, with 13 bases between them. This CDR3 is 16 amino acids long. Germline lookup yields CDR1 LGHDT and CDR2 YNNKEL (reference sequence). The CDR3 spells CASSQDGTVLSYEQYF. The DNA for the CDR3 is TGTGCCAGCAGCCAAGATGGAACAGTATTATCCTACGAGCAGTACTTC.

V is TRBV7-9 and J is TRBJ1-2, with D unresolved. Germline V gene lookup returns CDR1 SEHNR and CDR2 FQNEAQ (reference sequence). Trimming cost V 8 bases and J 4 bases, with 8 bases left between them. The CDR3 is made up of 11 amino acids. The CDR3 sequence is CASHSPYGYTF. The CDR3 nucleotides read TGTGCCAGCCACTCCCCCTATGGCTACACCTTC.

V and J are TRBV5-4 and TRBJ2-5; 7 bases match TRBD2. The length of the CDR3 is 16 residues. CDR1 SGHNT and CDR2 YYREEE come from the germline V gene (reference sequence). Germline trimming cut 4 bases from V and 4 bases from J; bases unmatched to any gene: 13. CDR3 nucleotide sequence: TGTGCCAGCAGCCAGAAGGGGACGGGGGGTTTAGAGACCCAGTACTTC. As protein: CASSQKGTGGLETQYF.

This rearrangement joins TRBV1 to TRBJ2-7; no check of the table's D call, TRBD2, against the DNA was made. TRBV1 corresponds to a pseudogene. CDR3 size: 13 residues. The CDR3 bases are TGCACCAGCGCTCGAGGCGGATCCTACGAGCAGTACTTC. Translation gives CTSARGGSYEQYF.

The rearrangement links TRBV5-6 to TRBJ1-2; TRBD1 matches 7 bases. The CDR3 contains 17 residues. The V gene end was trimmed by 0 bases and the J gene end by 4 bases; junction bases not matched to a gene: 12. Per germline, CDR1 SGHDT and CDR2 YYEEEE. The CDR3 sequence: CASSLGLGGGASYGYTF. The CDR3 DNA reads as TGTGCCAGCAGCTTGGGCCTAGGAGGGGGCGCCAGCTATGGCTACACCTTC.

The J gene is TRBJ1-2, the V gene TRBV6-4, with 7 nucleotides matching TRBD1. J was trimmed by 2 bases and V by 4 bases; bases with no gene match: 7. Germline assignment: CDR1 MRHNA and CDR2 SNTAGT. CDR3 length: 15 amino acids. The DNA for the CDR3 is TGTGCCAGCAGTGCTGGACCGACAGGGAACTATGGCTACACCTTC. It specifies CASSAGPTGNYGYTF.

The chain couples TRBV12-3 or TRBV12-4 to TRBJ1-5, with D uncertain. The CDR3 runs to 13 residues. Trimming stripped 3 bases from V and 4 bases from J, with 7 bases between. In nucleotides, the CDR3 is TGTGCCAGCAGTTTGGATCGAAATCAGCCCCAGCATTTT. This sequence encodes CASSLDRNQPQHF.

CDR3 in DNA: TGTGCCAGCAGCGCCGACAGGGATGAAAAACTGTTTTTT. Amino acid sequence: CASSADRDEKLFF. The V gene is TRBV7-2, the J gene TRBJ1-4; 7 bases align to TRBD1. CDR1 and CDR2 (germline): SGHTA, FQGNSA. This CDR3 has 13 residues. The ends lost 5 bases at V and 6 bases at J; junction bases unmatched: 3.

J is TRBJ2-5 and V is TRBV6-2 or TRBV6-3; 9 bases map to TRBD2. The CDR3 has 16 amino acids. V lost 0 bases, J lost 0 bases, and 2 bases stayed unmatched. CDR1 is MNHEY, CDR2 SVGEGT, per germline. CDR3 nucleotide sequence: TGTGCCAGCAGTTACTCGGGGACTAGCTACCAAGAGACCCAGTACTTC. Translating gives CASSYSGTSYQETQYF.

This sequence joins TRBV6-5 and TRBJ1-2, with 10 bases matching TRBD1. Germline assignment: CDR1 MNHEY and CDR2 SVGAGI. This CDR3 contains 12 residues. V was clipped by 6 bases and J by 10 bases; unmatched bases: 5. The DNA for the CDR3 is TGTGCCAGCAGGGACAGGGGGGATGACTACACCTTC. Its translation is CASRDRGDDYTF.

The chain is built from TRBV28 and TRBJ1-3, with D possibly TRBD1 on 5 matching bases. The V and J ends lost 8 bases and 4 bases respectively, with 15 bases between them. The CDR3 consists of 14 residues. Looked up from germline, CDR1 is MDHEN and CDR2 is SYDVKM. CDR3 DNA: TGTGCCAGCGTGTTCGGGGGTTGGGGAAACACCATATATTTT. Residues: CASVFGGWGNTIYF.

DNA of the CDR3: TGTGCCTGGAGTACCGGGACAGGGGGGGAAAACACCATATATTTT. Translating gives CAWSTGTGGENTIYF. The rearrangement links TRBV30 to TRBJ1-3, with TRBD1 matching over 11 bases. CDR3 length equals 15 residues. V lost 2 bases to trimming and J lost 6 bases; unmatched junction nucleotides: 6. CDR1 and CDR2 (germline): GTSNPN, SVGIG (reference sequence).